Below are 31 T cell receptor beta chains sequenced from a single sample in a study of blood T cell repertoires in COVID-19 (dated by TCRdb to 2019 to 2021). The library was generated by the immunoSEQ multiplex PCR assay. TCRdb mirrors the immuneACCESS table, restricted to in-frame sequences. Some clones are absent from its copies; in checked studies, under half trace to an unresolved V gene, and the reason for the others is unknown. This sample lists about 260,000 clones; 90% were detected once. The top ten hold over 3.5% of the sample. Sequencing used peripheral blood. Receptors originate from a woman in her thirties or forties with acute or convalescent COVID-19.

The chain joins TRBV24-1 to TRBJ2-3; the D gene is possibly TRBD2 (6 bases). Between the trimmed V and J ends, which lost 9 bases and 0 bases, there was a span of 12 bases. Germline CDR1 KGHDR, CDR2 SFDVKD. This CDR3 region has 14 residues. This CDR3 reads CATGRGASTDTQYF. The CDR3 DNA sequence: TGTGCCACCGGACGCGGGGCTAGCACAGATACGCAGTATTTT.

This clone was seen more than once but under ten times. V and J are TRBV6-5 and TRBJ2-7, with 10 positions matching TRBD1. The V and J ends lost 0 bases and 3 bases, in that order; junction bases with no gene match: 2. This CDR3 is 15 amino acids long. Per the germline V gene, CDR1 is MNHEY and CDR2 is SVGAGI. CDR3 bases: TGTGCCAGCAGTTACTCGGGACAGGGGCACTACGAGCAGTACGTC. The encoded protein is CASSYSGQGHYEQYV.

The chain carries TRBV24-1 and TRBJ2-4; the D gene is possibly TRBD1 (5 bases). Germline lookup yields CDR1 KGHDR and CDR2 SFDVKD. The ends were cut back, 4 bases at V and 1 base at J, with 10 bases in the middle. CDR3 length: 15 residues. The CDR3 nucleotides are TGTGCCACCAGTGACGCAGGGTATGCCAAAAACATTCAGTACTTC. The encoded protein is CATSDAGYAKNIQYF.

The chain uses TRBV10-1 and TRBJ2-1; 14 bases fit TRBD2. In germline, CDR1 is WNHNN, CDR2 SYGVQD (reference sequence). Unmatched junction bases numbered 10, after V lost 5 bases and J lost 4 bases. This CDR3 contains 18 residues. The CDR3 nucleotides are TGCGCCAGCAGTCCTCATCGGACTAGCGGGGGGAAATACAATGAGCAGTTCTTC. This gives the protein CASSPHRTSGGKYNEQFF.

The V gene is TRBV30, the J gene TRBJ2-1; D is unclear. Germline V CDR1 and CDR2: GTSNPN, SVGIG (reference sequence). This CDR3 contains 11 residues. The V end was cut by 3 bases, the J end by 10 bases, with 10 bases between. CDR3 region: CAWRRLEEQFF. In DNA, the CDR3 is TGTGCCTGGAGGCGGCTGGAGGAGCAGTTCTTC.

The chain is built from TRBV9 and TRBJ2-5, with D possibly being TRBD2 (7 bases). The V and J ends lost 2 bases and 5 bases respectively, with 16 bases between them. The CDR3 has 15 residues. Per the germline V gene, CDR1 is SGDLS and CDR2 is YYNGEE. Here the CDR3 reads CASSVAGALGETQYF. The DNA for the CDR3 is TGTGCCAGCAGCGTGGCGGGGGCCCTCGGTGAGACCCAGTACTTC.

This sequence joins TRBV4-1 and TRBJ1-2, with TRBD1 matching over 8 bases. The CDR3 totals 16 residues. Losses at the gene ends were 2 bases for V and 4 bases for J; bases not matched to a gene: 9. Germline V gives CDR1 MGHRA, CDR2 YSYEKL. The CDR3 DNA reads as TGCGCCAGCAGCCAATTCGGACAGGGACCCCTCTATGGCTACACCTTC. This translates into CASSQFGQGPLYGYTF.

The rearrangement uses TRBV27 and TRBJ2-4, with a possible D match to TRBD2 (5 bases). The CDR3 runs to 13 residues. CDR1 and CDR2 (germline): MNHEY, SMNVEV (reference sequence). With 5 bases removed from V and 2 bases from J, the gap between germline ends came to 7 bases. The CDR3 coding sequence is TGTGCCAGCAGTCCCGGGACCAAAAACATTCAGTACTTC. It yields the protein CASSPGTKNIQYF.

The gene calls are TRBV19 and TRBJ1-2; no clear D. Germline lookup yields CDR1 LNHDA and CDR2 SQIVND (reference sequence). Trimming took off 3 bases at V and 2 bases at J, with 10 bases between the two ends. The CDR3 is 14 amino acids. The CDR3 DNA reads TGTGCCAGTAGTATTCCGGTCGGGAACTATGGCTACACCTTC. This gives the protein CASSIPVGNYGYTF.

The V and J genes are TRBV6-1 and TRBJ1-2; D not certain. Germline V CDR1 and CDR2: MNHNS, SASEGT. CDR3 size: 12 residues. V was pared by 2 bases and J by 5 bases, with 6 bases between. CDR3 residues: CASSETHYGYTF. The CDR3 DNA follows: TGTGCCAGCAGTGAAACACATTATGGCTACACCTTC.

This rearrangement joins TRBV7-9 to TRBJ1-2, with 9 positions matching TRBD1. The CDR3 sequence is 14 residues long. Trimming at V came to 4 bases and at J to 1 base, leaving 1 base not matched to a gene. Germline V CDR1 and CDR2: SEHNR, FQNEAQ (reference sequence). The CDR3 loop reads CASSSTGGNYGYTF. In DNA form, the CDR3 reads TGTGCCAGCAGCTCGACAGGGGGTAACTATGGCTACACCTTC.

The gene calls are TRBV4-1 and TRBJ1-5; tentatively, D is TRBD1 (6 bases). Germline assignment: CDR1 MGHRA and CDR2 YSYEKL. The V end lost 4 bases, the J end lost 2 bases, and 15 bases lay between the germline ends. CDR3 length: 16 amino acids. Here the CDR3 DNA reads TGCGCCAGCAGCCTCCTCGGAGCAGGGGGCAATCAGCCCCAGCATTTT. It yields the protein CASSLLGAGGNQPQHF.

The J gene is TRBJ1-3, the V gene TRBV25-1; D not resolved. This CDR3 is built from 12 residues. The V gene lost 4 bases and the J gene lost 4 bases, with 5 bases spanning the gap. Germline CDR1 MGHDK, CDR2 SYGVNS. The CDR3 here is CASSVEGNTIYF. DNA of the CDR3: TGTGCCAGCAGTGTGGAGGGAAACACCATATATTTT.

This chain links TRBV11-1 with TRBJ2-7; 10 positions match TRBD1. V was clipped by 3 bases and J by 1 base; unmatched bases: 3. The CDR3 covers 15 residues. Germline V gives CDR1 SGHAT, CDR2 FQDESV (reference sequence). CDR3 sequence (DNA): TGTGCCAGCAGCTTGGGACAGGGGAGTTCCTACGAGCAGTACGTC. This encodes CASSLGQGSSYEQYV.

This rearrangement joins TRBV5-1 to TRBJ2-7; possibly TRBD1 for D (5 bases). The CDR3 consists of 13 residues. The germline V and J ends were trimmed by 7 bases and 2 bases, with 13 bases remaining between them. Germline CDR1 SGHRS, CDR2 YFSETQ. DNA of the CDR3: TGCGCCAGCCCCGCTAGGGGTCCCTACGAGCAGTACGTC. Residues: CASPARGPYEQYV.

This chain links TRBV25-1 with TRBJ2-1, with D possibly matching TRBD2 (6 bases). Germline V gene lookup returns CDR1 MGHDK and CDR2 SYGVNS. V shed 9 bases and J shed 5 bases, with 14 bases lying between them. This CDR3 contains 13 residues. The CDR3 DNA follows: TGTGCCAGTGGGGAGGACGGAAACAATGAGCAGTTCTTC. This encodes CASGEDGNNEQFF.

The chain recombines TRBV2 with TRBJ1-2, with 8 nucleotides matching TRBD1. The trim removed 7 bases at V and 8 bases at J, leaving 15 bases unmatched. Looked up from germline, CDR1 is SNHLY and CDR2 is FYNNEI. The CDR3 totals 15 residues. This CDR3 reads CASTSGTGGFAGYTF. CDR3 nucleotide sequence: TGTGCCAGCACTTCCGGGACAGGCGGTTTTGCGGGCTACACCTTC.

J is TRBJ2-7 and V is TRBV10-3, with 10 bases that match TRBD1. The CDR3 loop spans 17 amino acids. CDR1 is ENHRY, CDR2 SYGVKD, per germline. V gave up 5 bases and J gave up 2 bases; unmatched junction bases: 12. The CDR3 bases are TGTGCCATCAGTCAGGGGGACCTGGACAGGGGGACCTACGAGCAGTACGTC. It yields the protein CAISQGDLDRGTYEQYV.

This sequence joins TRBV10-3 and TRBJ2-7; TRBD1 is a possible D gene (6 bases). Germline V CDR1 and CDR2: ENHRY, SYGVKD. There are 14 residues in the CDR3. Trimming removed 7 bases from V and 0 bases from J, with 13 bases in between. CDR3 in DNA: TGTGCCATCAAGGGGGAACTGGGCTCCTACGAGCAGTACGTC. Translated: CAIKGELGSYEQYV.

This chain links TRBV29-1 with TRBJ2-1, with D possibly being TRBD2 (6 bases). This CDR3 contains 11 residues. The germline V and J ends were trimmed by 7 bases and 12 bases, with 16 bases remaining between them. Per the germline V gene, CDR1 is SQVTM and CDR2 is ANQGSEA. The CDR3 reads CSGRGSGGQFF. The CDR3 DNA follows: TGCAGCGGGAGGGGCTCCGGGGGGCAGTTCTTC.

This clone occurred once. Distinct nucleotide sequences in the sample also encode this CDR3. This chain connects TRBV5-1 to TRBJ1-1; D is perhaps TRBD1 (5 bases). This CDR3 contains 12 residues. V dropped 4 bases and J dropped 7 bases, with 11 bases sitting between them. From germline, CDR1 is SGHRS and CDR2 YFSETQ. The CDR3 spells CASSPRGGEAFF. In DNA form, the CDR3 reads TGCGCCAGCAGCCCCCGGGGGGGTGAAGCTTTCTTT.

The chain is built from TRBV29-1 and TRBJ1-2; 7 bases line up with TRBD1. Germline V gene sequence: CDR1 SQVTM, CDR2 ANQGSEA. The CDR3 contains 12 residues. Losses at the gene ends were 4 bases for V and 8 bases for J; bases not matched to a gene: 7. CDR3 sequence (DNA): TGCAGCGTTGGCCGGGACAGAGCCGGCTACACCTTC. Encoded protein: CSVGRDRAGYTF.

This chain uses TRBV29-1 with TRBJ1-3; 7 bases agree with TRBD1. This CDR3 region has 14 residues. Germline values: CDR1 SQVTM, CDR2 ANQGSEA. Losses at the gene ends were 6 bases for V and 0 bases for J; bases not matched to a gene: 5. The CDR3 sequence is CSVTTGNSGNTIYF. CDR3 DNA: TGCAGCGTGACGACAGGGAACTCTGGAAACACCATATATTTT.

The rearrangement uses TRBV19 and TRBJ1-2; D remains ambiguous. V was pared by 1 base and J by 4 bases, with 10 bases between. Germline V gives CDR1 LNHDA, CDR2 SQIVND (reference sequence). The CDR3 is 14 residues long. Written as DNA, the CDR3 is TGTGCCAGTAGTATAGTCGGGGTCCCCTATGGCTACACCTTC. Translated: CASSIVGVPYGYTF.

This chain connects TRBV7-2 to TRBJ2-5; D gene ambiguous. The CDR3 is 14 residues long. From germline, CDR1 is SGHTA and CDR2 FQGNSA. The ends were cut back, 2 bases at V and 2 bases at J, with 9 bases in the middle. CDR3 DNA: TGTGCCAGCAGCTTAACACGCCAACAAGAGACCCAGTACTTC. Its translation is CASSLTRQQETQYF.

The J gene is TRBJ2-3, the V gene TRBV6-6, with D possibly matching TRBD1 (6 bases). V lost 6 bases to trimming and J lost 1 base, with 17 bases between them. There are 16 residues in the CDR3. Looked up from germline, CDR1 is MNHNY and CDR2 is SVGAGI (reference sequence). CDR3 DNA: TGTGCCAGCAGCCCCAATGGGGGCGGAGGCACAGATACGCAGTATTTT. This gives the protein CASSPNGGGGTDTQYF.

The chain uses TRBV11-2 and TRBJ2-3, with D perhaps TRBD1 (6 bases). Per the germline V gene, CDR1 is SGHAT and CDR2 is FQNNGV. The CDR3 length is 17 residues. With 5 bases removed from V and 2 bases from J, the gap between germline ends came to 20 bases. This CDR3 reads CASSPLAGTGYTDTQYF. The DNA for the CDR3 is TGTGCCAGCAGCCCGCTCGCCGGAACAGGGTACACAGATACGCAGTATTTT.

This sequence joins TRBV10-3 and TRBJ2-3; a weak D match, TRBD2 (7 bases). Germline loops: CDR1 ENHRY, CDR2 SYGVKD. The V and J ends lost 2 bases and 6 bases respectively, with 18 bases between them. The CDR3 has 16 amino acids. The CDR3 bases are TGTGCCATCAGTGAGGGACTAGTAGGGGGTTCTGATACGCAGTATTTT. Translating gives CAISEGLVGGSDTQYF.

The chain recombines TRBV5-1 with TRBJ1-6, with 7 bases that match TRBD1. CDR1 is SGHRS, CDR2 YFSETQ, per germline. V lost 3 bases, J lost 7 bases, and 10 bases stayed unmatched. The CDR3 covers 16 residues. The chain's CDR3 is CASSSIPGQTNSPLHF. CDR3 DNA sequence: TGCGCCAGCAGCTCAATACCGGGACAGACGAATTCACCCCTCCACTTT.

A word on this clone: Different DNA sequences within this sample yield the same CDR3. Written as DNA, the CDR3 is TGTGCCAGCAGGCTAGCGGGGGGGCAGGAGACCCAGTACTTC. Protein product: CASRLAGGQETQYF. J is TRBJ2-5 and V is TRBV6-5; 12 positions match TRBD2. Germline lookup yields CDR1 MNHEY and CDR2 SVGAGI. Germline trimming cut 6 bases from V and 5 bases from J; bases unmatched to any gene: 4. The CDR3 sequence is 14 residues long.

The chain employs TRBV11-2 and TRBJ1-2, with D tentatively TRBD1 (5 bases). V was trimmed by 1 base and J by 2 bases, leaving 11 bases between them. The CDR3 consists of 15 residues. CDR1 is SGHAT, CDR2 FQNNGV, per germline. The CDR3 DNA is TGTGCCAGCAGCTTAGCGGGGGGGAAAAACTATGGCTACACCTTC. As protein: CASSLAGGKNYGYTF.